This TCR beta chain appears in the sequencing data of a study of blood T cell repertoires in COVID-19. Study-level background: The recovered donors of Cohort 3 showed two negative PCRs, clearance, or symptom resolution. PBMCs, B-cell-depleted T cells, or T cells provided the cDNA or gDNA that made up the material. Acute and convalescent COVID-19 specimens originated in the United States, Italy and Spain.

V was shortened by 5 bases and J by 4 bases, with 21 bases between the two germline ends. Germline lookup yields CDR1 SGHTA and CDR2 FQGTGA. This CDR3 has 17 residues. This clone occurred a few times. Clones were read by immunoSEQ multiplex PCR, and TCRdb kept only the in-frame ones, dropping some. The sample lists 250,000 to 300,000 clones; 88% were seen once. Participants spanned ages roughly 18 to 95 years and resided in 20 to 25 US areas. The specimen was PBMCs or T cells enriched from blood (not recorded which). The TCR comes from a woman aged 55-69 years in a cohort exposed to, infected with or recovered from COVID-19 (not recorded which). The chain combines TRBV7-3 with TRBJ2-1; TRBD2 is a possible D gene (6 bases). CDR3: CASSRHPPGEGYNEQFF. The CDR3 DNA sequence: TGTGCCAGCAGCCGACACCCCCCGGGGGAAGGGTACAATGAGCAGTTCTTC.